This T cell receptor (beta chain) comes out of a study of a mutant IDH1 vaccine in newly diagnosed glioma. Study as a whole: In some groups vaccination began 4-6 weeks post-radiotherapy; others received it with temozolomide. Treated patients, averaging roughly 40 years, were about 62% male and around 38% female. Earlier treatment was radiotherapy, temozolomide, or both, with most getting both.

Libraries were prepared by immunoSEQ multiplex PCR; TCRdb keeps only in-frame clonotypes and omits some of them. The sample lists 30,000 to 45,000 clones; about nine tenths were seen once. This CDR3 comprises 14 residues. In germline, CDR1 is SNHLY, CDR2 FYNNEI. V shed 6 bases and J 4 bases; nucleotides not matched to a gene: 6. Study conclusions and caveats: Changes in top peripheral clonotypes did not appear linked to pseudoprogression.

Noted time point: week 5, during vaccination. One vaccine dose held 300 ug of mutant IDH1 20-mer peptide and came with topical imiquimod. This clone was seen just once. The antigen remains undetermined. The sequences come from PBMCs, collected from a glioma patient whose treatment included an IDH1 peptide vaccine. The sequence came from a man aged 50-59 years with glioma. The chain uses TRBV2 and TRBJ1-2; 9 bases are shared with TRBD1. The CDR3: CASRTGGPVYGYTF. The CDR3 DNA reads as TGTGCCAGCAGGACAGGGGGGCCCGTCTATGGCTACACCTTC.